This TCR beta chain was captured in a study of blood T cell repertoires in COVID-19. Study-wide background: The United States, Italy and Spain supplied acute and convalescent COVID-19 samples. In each case, the material was cDNA or gDNA derived from T cells, B-cell-depleted T cells, or PBMCs.

Germline values: CDR1 SGHNT, CDR2 YYREEE (reference sequence). This CDR3 has 14 amino acids. V lost 5 bases and J lost 3; bases outside the gene matches: 7. In the authors' methods: Amplification with reference gene primers provided the estimates of nucleated cell counts. Profiled with immunoSEQ multiplex PCR; TCRdb holds only in-frame clones, not every one. V and J calls and clone size follow that table, whereas D and trimming were derived from the DNA. The table includes a few hundred thousand clones, around 85% detected once. Input material: peripheral blood. This clonotype was sampled from a man at least 80 years old with acute or convalescent COVID-19. The chain links TRBV5-4 to TRBJ2-5, with 7 nucleotides matching TRBD1. The DNA for the CDR3 is TGTGCCAGCAGAGACGACAGGGTAAAAGAGACCCAGTACTTC. As protein: CASRDDRVKETQYF. Together with reference TRBV5-4 and TRBJ2-5, the CDR3 gives the full variable domain: ETGVTQSPTHLIKTRGQQVTLRCSSQSGHNTVSWYQQALGQGPQFIFQYYREEENGRGNFPPRFSGLQFPNYSSELNVNALELDDSALYLCASRDDRVKETQYFGPGTRLLVL.